Listed below are T cell receptor beta chains from one sample, sequenced in a study of blood T cell repertoires in COVID-19. The data were produced by immunoSEQ multiplex PCR, yet TCRdb's version contains in-frame clones alone and is incomplete. The sample has about 220,000 clones, roughly four fifths seen once. Sequenced material: PBMCs or T cells enriched from blood (not recorded which). The receptor source for this set is a woman aged 60-70 years who had recovered from COVID-19. CDR3s include the opening cysteine and the closing phenylalanine or tryptophan. D genes are given only for firm matches. Only part of the rows carry a size: once, few, many, or a class if the clone is expanded.

d_gene: -
v_gene: TRBV30
abundance: -
j_gene: TRBJ1-6
CDR3aa: CAWNGGANSPLHF
CDR3nt: TGTGCCTGGAATGGGGGCGCGAATTCACCCCTCCACTTT

d_gene: TRBD1
v_gene: TRBV3-1/TRBV3-2
abundance: -
j_gene: TRBJ2-4
CDR3aa: CASNPQGPPVTKNIQYF
CDR3nt: TGTGCCAGCAACCCACAGGGGCCTCCCGTGACCAAAAACATTCAGTACTTC

d_gene: TRBD2
v_gene: TRBV6-5
abundance: -
j_gene: TRBJ2-1
CDR3aa: CASSAGGPFDEQFF
CDR3nt: TGTGCCAGCAGCGCGGGAGGCCCATTCGATGAGCAGTTCTTC

d_gene: TRBD1
v_gene: TRBV11-2
abundance: few
j_gene: TRBJ1-2
CDR3aa: CASSTDRGSGYTF
CDR3nt: TGTGCCAGCAGCACCGACAGGGGTTCTGGCTACACCTTC

d_gene: -
v_gene: TRBV18
abundance: -
j_gene: TRBJ2-1
CDR3aa: CASSPASAYNEQFF
CDR3nt: TGTGCCAGCTCACCCGCTAGCGCCTACAATGAGCAGTTCTTC

d_gene: -
v_gene: TRBV7-2
abundance: -
j_gene: TRBJ1-1
CDR3aa: CASSLGGLTEAFF
CDR3nt: TGTGCCAGCAGCTTAGGGGGGCTTACTGAAGCTTTCTTT

d_gene: TRBD1
v_gene: TRBV7-3
abundance: -
j_gene: TRBJ2-7
CDR3aa: CASSFGQGLYEQYF
CDR3nt: TGTGCCAGCAGCTTCGGACAGGGACTCTACGAGCAGTACTTC

d_gene: TRBD1
v_gene: TRBV7-3
abundance: -
j_gene: TRBJ2-6
CDR3aa: CASSAGGYLSGANVLTF
CDR3nt: TGTGCCAGCAGCGCAGGGGGTTACTTGTCTGGGGCCAACGTCCTGACTTTC

d_gene: -
v_gene: TRBV23-1
abundance: -
j_gene: TRBJ1-2
CDR3aa: CASSQKADGYTF
CDR3nt: TGCGCCAGCAGTCAAAAGGCGGATGGCTACACCTTC

d_gene: -
v_gene: TRBV6-5
abundance: -
j_gene: TRBJ1-3
CDR3aa: CASSSNAGNTIYF
CDR3nt: TGTGCCAGCAGCTCTAACGCTGGAAACACCATATATTTT

d_gene: TRBD1
v_gene: TRBV18
abundance: -
j_gene: TRBJ2-7
CDR3aa: CASQSGTASYEQYF
CDR3nt: TGTGCCAGCCAAAGTGGGACAGCGAGCTACGAGCAGTACTTC

d_gene: -
v_gene: TRBV18
abundance: -
j_gene: TRBJ1-1
CDR3aa: CASSPSKNTEAFF
CDR3nt: TGTGCCAGCTCACCATCTAAAAACACTGAAGCTTTCTTT

d_gene: TRBD1
v_gene: TRBV19
abundance: once
j_gene: TRBJ2-4
CDR3aa: CASSIRSGTGDLAKNIQYF
CDR3nt: TGTGCCAGTAGTATTCGATCCGGGACAGGAGACCTAGCCAAAAACATTCAGTACTTC

d_gene: -
v_gene: TRBV5-1
abundance: -
j_gene: TRBJ1-4
CDR3aa: CASSLGRFNEKLFF
CDR3nt: TGCGCCAGCAGCTTGGGGAGGTTTAATGAAAAACTGTTTTTT

d_gene: TRBD1
v_gene: TRBV7-8
abundance: -
j_gene: TRBJ1-1
CDR3aa: CASSVTGTGDTEAFF
CDR3nt: TGTGCCAGCAGCGTCACCGGGACAGGGGACACTGAAGCTTTCTTT

d_gene: -
v_gene: TRBV19
abundance: -
j_gene: TRBJ1-2
CDR3aa: CASSITVGGGGYTF
CDR3nt: TGTGCCAGTAGTATTACAGTTGGCGGGGGTGGCTACACCTTC

d_gene: -
v_gene: TRBV6-5
abundance: -
j_gene: TRBJ2-3
CDR3aa: CASLHLGADTQYF
CDR3nt: TGTGCCAGCCTTCACCTAGGCGCAGATACGCAGTATTTT

d_gene: TRBD1
v_gene: TRBV7-2
abundance: -
j_gene: TRBJ1-2
CDR3aa: CASSPRQGAHYGYTF
CDR3nt: TGTGCCAGCAGCCCGAGACAGGGGGCGCACTATGGCTACACCTTC

d_gene: -
v_gene: TRBV7-2
abundance: -
j_gene: TRBJ1-2
CDR3aa: CASSPLQGPGSNYGYTF
CDR3nt: TGTGCCAGCAGCCCCCTTCAGGGCCCTGGTTCTAACTATGGCTACACCTTC

d_gene: TRBD2
v_gene: TRBV18
abundance: -
j_gene: TRBJ2-1
CDR3aa: CASSPRGGSYNEQFF
CDR3nt: TGTGCCAGCTCACCGCGGGGGGGCTCCTACAATGAGCAGTTCTTC

d_gene: -
v_gene: TRBV5-8
abundance: -
j_gene: TRBJ2-2
CDR3aa: CASSFGTGELFF
CDR3nt: TGTGCCAGCAGCTTCGGGACCGGGGAGCTGTTTTTT

d_gene: -
v_gene: TRBV19
abundance: -
j_gene: TRBJ2-2
CDR3aa: CASIGYRNTGELFF
CDR3nt: TGTGCCAGTATAGGATACAGGAACACCGGGGAGCTGTTTTTT

d_gene: TRBD1
v_gene: TRBV3-1/TRBV3-2
abundance: -
j_gene: TRBJ1-2
CDR3aa: CASNRGREWNYGYTF
CDR3nt: TGTGCCAGTAACAGGGGGCGCGAGTGGAACTATGGCTACACCTTC

d_gene: -
v_gene: TRBV5-6
abundance: -
j_gene: TRBJ1-3
CDR3aa: CASSPGHLSGNTIYF
CDR3nt: TGTGCCAGCAGCCCAGGACACCTCTCTGGAAACACCATATATTTT

d_gene: -
v_gene: TRBV7-9
abundance: once
j_gene: TRBJ1-2
CDR3aa: CASSQTQGNYGYTF
CDR3nt: TGTGCCAGCAGCCAAACGCAGGGGAACTATGGCTACACCTTC

d_gene: -
v_gene: TRBV6-5
abundance: -
j_gene: TRBJ2-1
CDR3aa: CASSYPGNEQFF
CDR3nt: TGTGCCAGCAGTTATCCGGGGAATGAGCAGTTCTTC

d_gene: TRBD1
v_gene: TRBV19
abundance: once
j_gene: TRBJ1-5
CDR3aa: CASRLGQGIHQPQHF
CDR3nt: TGTGCCAGTAGACTGGGACAGGGGATCCATCAGCCCCAGCATTTT

d_gene: -
v_gene: TRBV6-1
abundance: -
j_gene: TRBJ2-1
CDR3aa: CASSEVDSGGYNEQFF
CDR3nt: TGTGCCAGCAGTGAAGTTGATAGCGGAGGCTACAATGAGCAGTTCTTC

d_gene: -
v_gene: TRBV19
abundance: -
j_gene: TRBJ2-3
CDR3aa: CASSVDSNTDTQYF
CDR3nt: TGTGCCAGTAGTGTGGACTCGAACACAGATACGCAGTATTTT

d_gene: TRBD1
v_gene: TRBV11-2
abundance: -
j_gene: TRBJ2-1
CDR3aa: CASTLGKGAVNEQFF
CDR3nt: TGTGCCAGCACCTTGGGAAAGGGGGCTGTCAATGAGCAGTTCTTC

d_gene: TRBD1
v_gene: TRBV19
abundance: -
j_gene: TRBJ1-1
CDR3aa: CASSKRGTGGLEAFF
CDR3nt: TGTGCCAGTAGTAAAAGGGGGACAGGGGGCCTAGAAGCTTTCTTT